These T cell receptor beta chains were read from a single sample in a study of blood T cell repertoires in COVID-19. Sequencing used immunoSEQ multiplex PCR; TCRdb keeps in-frame clones, though not all of them. The sample has about 140,000 clones; 79% are singletons. The sample taken for sequencing was peripheral blood. Source of these receptors: a man between 60 and 70 years old with acute or convalescent COVID-19. Both conserved end residues are part of each CDR3. Each record gives: J gene, V gene, D gene, clone size, CDR3 protein, CDR3 DNA. D genes are given only for firm matches. Clone size is stated in some rows and not others, as once, few, many or a class when expanded.

>TRBJ1-1|TRBV5-5|-|-
CASSQLPTGNTEAFF
TGTGCCAGCAGCCAGCTCCCAACAGGGAACACTGAAGCTTTCTTT
>TRBJ2-2|TRBV11-2|-|-
CASSFSPNTGELFF
TGTGCCAGCAGCTTTAGCCCGAACACCGGGGAGCTGTTTTTT
>TRBJ2-1|TRBV6-2/TRBV6-3|TRBD2|few
CASSRLARYNEQFF
TGTGCCAGCAGCCGACTAGCGCGTTACAATGAGCAGTTCTTC
>TRBJ1-1|TRBV19|TRBD1|few
CASNDRGWNTEAFF
TGTGCCAGTAACGACAGGGGGTGGAACACTGAAGCTTTCTTT
>TRBJ2-1|TRBV23-1|TRBD2|few
CASGSGLDILSSYNEQFF
TGCGCCAGCGGTTCGGGACTAGACATCCTGAGCTCCTACAATGAGCAGTTCTTC
>TRBJ1-1|TRBV7-9|-|-
CASNPINTEAFF
TGTGCCAGCAATCCAATTAACACTGAAGCTTTCTTT
>TRBJ2-1|TRBV7-2|-|-
CASSTSGGGGGLEQFF
TGTGCCAGCAGCACTAGTGGAGGGGGGGGAGGACTAGAGCAGTTCTTC
>TRBJ2-4|TRBV5-4|TRBD1|-
CASSMTGQAIQYF
TGTGCCAGCAGCATGACGGGACAGGCCATTCAGTACTTC
>TRBJ2-3|TRBV11-2|TRBD2|-
CASSFGLAGVDTQYF
TGTGCCAGCAGCTTTGGACTAGCGGGAGTAGATACGCAGTATTTT
>TRBJ1-1|TRBV29-1|-|-
CSVTEGGGTEAFF
TGCAGCGTGACGGAGGGTGGGGGCACTGAAGCTTTCTTT
>TRBJ1-2|TRBV29-1|-|-
CSVEDTGGSGYTF
TGCAGCGTTGAAGACACGGGGGGGTCGGGCTACACCTTC